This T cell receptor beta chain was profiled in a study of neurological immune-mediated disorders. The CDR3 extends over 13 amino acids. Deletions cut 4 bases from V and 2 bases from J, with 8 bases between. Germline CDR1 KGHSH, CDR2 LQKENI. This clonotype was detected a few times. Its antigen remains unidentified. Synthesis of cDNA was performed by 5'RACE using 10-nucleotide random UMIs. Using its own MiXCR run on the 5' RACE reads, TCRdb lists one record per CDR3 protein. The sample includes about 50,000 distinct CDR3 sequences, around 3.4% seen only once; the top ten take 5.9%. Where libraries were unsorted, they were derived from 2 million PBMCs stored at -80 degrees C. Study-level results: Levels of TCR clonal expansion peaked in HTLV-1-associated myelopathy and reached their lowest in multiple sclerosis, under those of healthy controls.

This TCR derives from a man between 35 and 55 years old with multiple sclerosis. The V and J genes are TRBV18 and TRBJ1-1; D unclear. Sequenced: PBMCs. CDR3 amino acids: CASSRAGNTEAFF. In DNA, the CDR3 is TGTGCCAGCTCACGGGCCGGAAACACTGAAGCTTTCTTT.